This TCR beta chain appears in the sequencing data of a study of regulatory T cells in long-lasting Graves disease. Specified time point: persistent/refractory GD, antithyroid drugs over 5 years with positive TRAb. Researchers made the TCR library from RNA that was extracted from PBMCs. CDR3-region Arm-PCR and iRepertoire HTBI primers produced the TCR beta libraries. In TCRdb, the multiplex PCR reads were re-called with MiXCR into one record per CDR3 protein. Counted here are roughly 490,000 distinct CDR3 sequences, approximately 23% occurring once; the ten biggest clones make up about 12%. The germline V gene encodes CDR1 SGHTA and CDR2 FQGNSA. CDR3 length equals 15 residues. Trimming removed 5 bases at V and 4 bases at J, with 17 bases between.

The TCR comes from a female donor with Graves disease. V is TRBV7-2 and J is TRBJ1-2, with a tentative D call TRBD1 (6 bases). The material sequenced was peripheral blood mononuclear cells (PBMCs), taken when the disease was refractory, from a patient treated with antithyroid drugs. CDR3 coding DNA: TGTGCCAGCAGCCTCGGACAAGGGGGAACCTATGGCTACACCTTC. Its translation: CASSLGQGGTYGYTF.